This entry describes one TCR beta chain. By its share of the sample, this clonotype is medium-sized (0.01 to 0.1%). The antigen this receptor binds is unknown. No much larger clonotype is one base removed from it; base qualities were not supplied. These data come from a study of spatial heterogeneity in lung cancer (dated by TCRdb to between 2017 and 2020). At the level of the whole study: More beta-chain than alpha-chain transcripts were consistently detected, likely reflecting higher beta-chain transcript abundance. In the raw uncorrected reads, each unique combination of TCR and UMI appeared on average more than ten times. The study quantitatively compared TCR alpha and beta repertoires across multiple tumor regions, matched nontumor lung and blood in non-small cell lung cancer. Nonsynonymous mutation counts, determined by whole-exome sequencing of tumor tissue, were related to TCR repertoire features. Both alpha and beta chains were TCR-sequenced in around 220 tumor regions, roughly 70 matched nontumor lung samples and more than 50 PBMC samples obtained at surgery. What the research found in general, with its limitations: Confirming at a functional level the hypothesis that regional TCRs recognize regional mutations was considered to require additional single-cell paired TCR alpha and beta sequencing. Ubiquitous expanded tumor TCRs were found in blood more often at tumor resection than at routine follow-up.

Interpreted using the paper, the time point label stands for: sample taken at primary tumor resection. Whole RNA extracted from tumor and nontumor lung tissue, or from cryopreserved PBMC samples, was used for TCR sequencing without cell sorting. The donors were 65 to 90 patients from the lung TRACERx cohort who had early-stage, untreated non-small cell lung cancer. Patients were selected for TCR sequencing only if sufficient RNA was available from at least two tumor regions. The library was obtained by 5' RACE. Sequencing took place on a NextSeq 500. The TCR library protocol attached a unique molecular identifier to each TCR cDNA molecule to allow correction of PCR and sequencing errors. The paper's data handling went like this. TCR identification, UMI-based error correction and CDR3 extraction were all carried out with Decombinator tools. Expanded TCRs were defined as those above a frequency of 2 per 1,000, corresponding to the top 1% of the tumor frequency distribution. Renyi diversity was computed with the R vegan package after each repertoire had been subsampled 100 times to 5,000 TCRs. CDR3 similarity networks were built from amino acid triplet string-kernel similarity, connecting CDR3s with pairwise similarity above 0.82. In TCRdb, the public reads were trimmed at Q25 with fastp and aligned with MiXCR, with productive beta chains retained. CDR3 protein sequences are deduplicated, and each keeps its most common genes and DNA. The V and J calls here are based on TCRdb, not the publication. Within this sample are roughly 9,900 distinct CDR3 sequences, with over 6.5% of them counted one time only. The ten most abundant clones make up 20% to 30% of the sample.

From the germline V gene, CDR1 is MGHRA and CDR2 is YSYEKL. Cut back by 0 bases and 2 bases, the V and J ends lie 4 bases apart. There are 13 amino acids in the CDR3, from cysteine to phenylalanine inclusive. Only the CDR3 part of the read is kept: 39 bases, read in frame from the first base. The receptor comes from a male donor with early-stage non-small cell lung cancer. Rearrangement joined TRBV4-1 to TRBJ2-5, with the D gene uncertain. Sequenced here: PBMCs, sampled at surgery. The DNA sequence reads TGCGCCAGCAGCCAAGATTGGCAAGAGACCCAGTACTTC. This is translated as CASSQDWQETQYF.